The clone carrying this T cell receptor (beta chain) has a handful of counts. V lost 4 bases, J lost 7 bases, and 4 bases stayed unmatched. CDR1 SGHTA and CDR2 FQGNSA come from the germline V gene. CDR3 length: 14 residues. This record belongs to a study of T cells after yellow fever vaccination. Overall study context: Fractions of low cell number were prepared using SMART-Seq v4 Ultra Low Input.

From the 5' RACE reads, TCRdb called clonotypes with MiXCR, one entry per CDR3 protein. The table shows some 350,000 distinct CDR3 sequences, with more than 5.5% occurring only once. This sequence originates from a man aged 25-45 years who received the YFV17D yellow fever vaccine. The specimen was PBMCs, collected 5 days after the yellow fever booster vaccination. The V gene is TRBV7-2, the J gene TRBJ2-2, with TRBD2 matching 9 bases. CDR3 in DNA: TGTGCCAGCAGCTCGAGCGGGAGGCGCGGGGAGCTGTTTTTT. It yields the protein CASSSSGRRGELFF.